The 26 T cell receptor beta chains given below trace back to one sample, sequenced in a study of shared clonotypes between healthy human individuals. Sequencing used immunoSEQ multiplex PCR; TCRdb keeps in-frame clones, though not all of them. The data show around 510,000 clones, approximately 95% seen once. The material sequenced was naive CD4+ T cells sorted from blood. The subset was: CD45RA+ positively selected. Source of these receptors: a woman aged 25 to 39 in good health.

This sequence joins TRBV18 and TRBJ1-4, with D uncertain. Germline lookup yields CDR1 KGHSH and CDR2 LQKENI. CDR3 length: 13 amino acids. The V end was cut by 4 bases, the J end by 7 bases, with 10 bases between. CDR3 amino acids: CASSRAHGEKLFF. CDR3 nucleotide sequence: TGTGCCAGCTCACGCGCGCATGGTGAAAAACTGTTTTTT. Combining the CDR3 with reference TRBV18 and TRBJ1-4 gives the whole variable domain NAGVMQNPRHLVRRRGQEARLRCSPMKGHSHVYWYRQLPEEGLKFMVYLQKENIIDESGMPKERFSAEFPKEGPSILRIQQVVRGDSAAYFCASSRAHGEKLFFGSGTQLSVL.

CDR3 loop: CASSLDFSKDTQYF. For the CDR3, the DNA is TGTGCCAGCAGCTTGGATTTTAGTAAGGATACGCAGTATTTT. J is TRBJ2-3 and V is TRBV5-4; D is uncertain. Germline V gene data show CDR1 as SGHNT and CDR2 as YYREEE (reference sequence). V lost 0 bases and J lost 6, with 11 bases in between. The CDR3 contains 14 residues. The complete variable domain, with remaining parts taken from reference TRBV5-4 and TRBJ2-3, reads ETGVTQSPTHLIKTRGQQVTLRCSSQSGHNTVSWYQQALGQGPQFIFQYYREEENGRGNFPPRFSGLQFPNYSSELNVNALELDDSALYLCASSLDFSKDTQYFGPGTRLTVL.

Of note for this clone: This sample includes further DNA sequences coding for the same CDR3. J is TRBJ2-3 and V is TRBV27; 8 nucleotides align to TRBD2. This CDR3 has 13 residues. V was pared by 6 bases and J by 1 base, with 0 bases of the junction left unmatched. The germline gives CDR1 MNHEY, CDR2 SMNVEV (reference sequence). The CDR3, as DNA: TGTGCCAGCAGGACTAGCGGCACAGATACGCAGTATTTT. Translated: CASRTSGTDTQYF.

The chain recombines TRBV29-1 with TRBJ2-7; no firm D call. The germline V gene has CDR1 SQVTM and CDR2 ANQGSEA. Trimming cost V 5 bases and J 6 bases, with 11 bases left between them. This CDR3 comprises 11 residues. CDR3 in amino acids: CSVKTGPEQYF. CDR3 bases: TGCAGCGTTAAAACCGGGCCCGAGCAGTACTTC.

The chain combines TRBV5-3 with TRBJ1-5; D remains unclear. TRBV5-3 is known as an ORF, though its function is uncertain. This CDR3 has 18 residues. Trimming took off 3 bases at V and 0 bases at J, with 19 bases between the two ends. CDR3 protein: CARSSDRVAPDSNQPQHF. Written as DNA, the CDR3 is TGTGCCAGAAGCTCAGATCGTGTGGCGCCTGATAGCAATCAGCCCCAGCATTTT.

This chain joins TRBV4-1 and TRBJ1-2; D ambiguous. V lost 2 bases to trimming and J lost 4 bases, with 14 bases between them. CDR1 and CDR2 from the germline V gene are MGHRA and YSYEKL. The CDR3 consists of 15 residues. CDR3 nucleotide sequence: TGCGCCAGCAGCCAAACTCACGGGGTTAGCTATGGCTACACCTTC. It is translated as CASSQTHGVSYGYTF.

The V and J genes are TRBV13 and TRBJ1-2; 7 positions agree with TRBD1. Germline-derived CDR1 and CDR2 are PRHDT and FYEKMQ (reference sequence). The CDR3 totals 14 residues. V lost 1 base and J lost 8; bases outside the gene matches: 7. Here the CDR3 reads CASSLAGTAPGYTF. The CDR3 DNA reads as TGTGCCAGCAGCTTAGCCGGGACAGCCCCAGGCTACACCTTC.

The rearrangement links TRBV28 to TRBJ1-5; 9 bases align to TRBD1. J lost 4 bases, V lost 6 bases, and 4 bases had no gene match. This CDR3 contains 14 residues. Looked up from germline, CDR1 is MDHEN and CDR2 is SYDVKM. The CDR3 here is CASRSGTGNQPQHF. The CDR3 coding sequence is TGTGCCAGCAGGTCCGGGACAGGGAATCAGCCCCAGCATTTT.

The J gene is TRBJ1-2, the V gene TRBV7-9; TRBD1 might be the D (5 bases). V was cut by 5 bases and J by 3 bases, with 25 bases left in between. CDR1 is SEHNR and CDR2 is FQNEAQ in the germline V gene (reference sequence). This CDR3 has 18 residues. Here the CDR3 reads CASSAASRGGRDDYGYTF. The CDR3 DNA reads TGTGCCAGCAGCGCCGCTTCACGGGGCGGACGGGATGACTATGGCTACACCTTC.

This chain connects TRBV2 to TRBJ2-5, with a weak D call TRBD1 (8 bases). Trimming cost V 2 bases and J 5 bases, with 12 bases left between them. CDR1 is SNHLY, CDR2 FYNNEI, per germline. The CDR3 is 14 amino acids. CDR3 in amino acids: CASSELQGGETQYF. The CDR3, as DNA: TGTGCCAGCAGTGAATTACAGGGGGGGGAGACCCAGTACTTC. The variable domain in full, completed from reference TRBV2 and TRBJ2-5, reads EPEVTQTPSHQVTQMGQEVILRCVPISNHLYFYWYRQILGQKVEFLVSFYNNEISEKSEIFDDQFSVERPDGSNFTLKIRSTKLEDSAMYFCASSELQGGETQYFGPGTRLLVL.

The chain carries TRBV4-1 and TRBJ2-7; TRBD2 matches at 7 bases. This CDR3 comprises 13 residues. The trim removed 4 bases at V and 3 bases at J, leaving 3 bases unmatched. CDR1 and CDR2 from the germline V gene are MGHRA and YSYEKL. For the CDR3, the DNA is TGCGCCAGCAGCCGGGGACTAAACTACGAGCAGTACTTC. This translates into CASSRGLNYEQYF.

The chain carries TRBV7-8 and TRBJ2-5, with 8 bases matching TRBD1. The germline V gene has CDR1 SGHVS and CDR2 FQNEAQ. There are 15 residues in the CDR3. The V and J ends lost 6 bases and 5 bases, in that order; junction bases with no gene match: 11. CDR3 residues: CASSSSGTGAETQYF. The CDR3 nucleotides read TGTGCCAGCAGTTCATCCGGGACAGGAGCCGAGACCCAGTACTTC. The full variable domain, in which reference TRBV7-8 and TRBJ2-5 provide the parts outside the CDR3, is GAGVSQSPRYKVAKRGQDVALRCDPISGHVSLFWYQQALGQGPEFLTYFQNEAQLDKSGLPSDRFFAERPEGSVSTLKIQRTQQEDSAVYLCASSSSGTGAETQYFGPGTRLLVL.

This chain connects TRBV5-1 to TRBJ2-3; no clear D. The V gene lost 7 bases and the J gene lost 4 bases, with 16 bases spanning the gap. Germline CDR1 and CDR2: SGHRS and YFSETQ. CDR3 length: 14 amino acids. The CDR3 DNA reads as TGCGCCAGCTTTAGGACGGGTGGAGCAGATACGCAGTATTTT. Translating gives CASFRTGGADTQYF.

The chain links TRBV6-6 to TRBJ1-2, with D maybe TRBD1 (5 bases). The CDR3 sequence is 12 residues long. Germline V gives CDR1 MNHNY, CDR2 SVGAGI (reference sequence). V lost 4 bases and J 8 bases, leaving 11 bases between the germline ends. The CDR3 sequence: CASSSTGGGYTF. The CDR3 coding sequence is TGTGCCAGCAGTTCCACAGGCGGCGGCTACACCTTC.

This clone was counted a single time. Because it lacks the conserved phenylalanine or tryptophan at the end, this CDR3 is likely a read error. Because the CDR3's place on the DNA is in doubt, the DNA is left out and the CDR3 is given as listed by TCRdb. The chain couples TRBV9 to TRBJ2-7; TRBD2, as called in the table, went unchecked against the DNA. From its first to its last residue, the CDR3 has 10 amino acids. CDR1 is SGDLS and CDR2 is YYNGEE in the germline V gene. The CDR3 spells CASIPLGGQD.

Here the CDR3 reads CASSHKTGTVPYEQYF. CDR3 sequence (DNA): TGTGCCAGCAGCCACAAAACCGGGACAGTCCCCTACGAGCAGTACTTC. This chain uses TRBV11-1 with TRBJ2-7, with 7 bases aligning to TRBD1. The CDR3 is 16 residues long. The ends lost 5 bases at V and 2 bases at J; junction bases unmatched: 12. CDR1 is SGHAT and CDR2 is FQDESV in the germline V gene (reference sequence).

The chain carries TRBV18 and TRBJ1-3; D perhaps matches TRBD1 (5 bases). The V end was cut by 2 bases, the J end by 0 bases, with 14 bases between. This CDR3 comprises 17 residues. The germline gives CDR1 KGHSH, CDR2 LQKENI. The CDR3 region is CASSPTGTAVSGNTIYF. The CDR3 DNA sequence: TGTGCCAGCTCACCAACCGGGACCGCTGTCTCTGGAAACACCATATATTTT.

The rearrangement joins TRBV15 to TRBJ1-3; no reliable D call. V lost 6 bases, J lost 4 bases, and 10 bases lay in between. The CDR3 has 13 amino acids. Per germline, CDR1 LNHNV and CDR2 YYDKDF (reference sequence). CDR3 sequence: CATREVSGNTIYF. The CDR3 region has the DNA TGTGCCACCAGAGAGGTATCCGGAAACACCATATATTTT. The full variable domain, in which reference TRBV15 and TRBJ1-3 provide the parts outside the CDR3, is DAMVIQNPRYQVTQFGKPVTLSCSQTLNHNVMYWYQQKSSQAPKLLFHYYDKDFNNEADTPDNFQSRRPNTSFCFLDIRSPGLGDTAMYLCATREVSGNTIYFGEGSWLTVV.

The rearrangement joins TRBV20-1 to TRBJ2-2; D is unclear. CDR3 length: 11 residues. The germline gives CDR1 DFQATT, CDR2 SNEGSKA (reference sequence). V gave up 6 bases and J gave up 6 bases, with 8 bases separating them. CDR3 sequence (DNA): TGCAGTGCCCTCCGCCCCGGGGAGCTGTTTTTT. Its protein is CSALRPGELFF.

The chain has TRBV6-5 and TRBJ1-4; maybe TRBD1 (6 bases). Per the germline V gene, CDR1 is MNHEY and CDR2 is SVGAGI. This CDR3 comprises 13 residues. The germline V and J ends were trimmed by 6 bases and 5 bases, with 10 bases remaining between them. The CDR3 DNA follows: TGTGCCAGCAGCATTGACAGGAATGAAAAACTGTTTTTT. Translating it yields CASSIDRNEKLFF.

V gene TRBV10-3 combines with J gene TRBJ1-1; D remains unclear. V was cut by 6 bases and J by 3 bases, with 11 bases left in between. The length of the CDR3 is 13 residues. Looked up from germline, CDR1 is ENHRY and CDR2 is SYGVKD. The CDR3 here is CAISIGVDTEAFF. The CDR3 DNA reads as TGTGCCATCAGCATAGGAGTCGACACTGAAGCTTTCTTT.

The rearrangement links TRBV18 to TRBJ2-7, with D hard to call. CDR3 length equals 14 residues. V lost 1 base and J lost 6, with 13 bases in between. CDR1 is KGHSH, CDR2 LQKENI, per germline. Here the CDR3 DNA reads TGTGCCAGCTCACCACGGGCGGAATCGGGCGAGCAGTACTTC. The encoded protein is CASSPRAESGEQYF.

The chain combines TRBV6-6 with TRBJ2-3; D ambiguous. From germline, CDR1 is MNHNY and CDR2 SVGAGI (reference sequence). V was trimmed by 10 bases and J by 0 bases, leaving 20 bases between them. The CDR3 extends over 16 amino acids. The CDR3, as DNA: TGTGCCACCCGACCTGACTGGCCCCTAAGCACAGATACGCAGTATTTT. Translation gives CATRPDWPLSTDTQYF.

CDR3 in DNA: TGCGCCAGCAGGGAGGGGGTAGTGGCTTTCTTT. Translation: CASREGVVAFF. This chain connects TRBV10-2 to TRBJ1-1, with D tentatively TRBD1 (6 bases). V gave up 6 bases and J gave up 11 bases, with 13 bases separating them. CDR1 and CDR2 from the germline V gene are WSHSY and SAAADI. The CDR3 is 11 amino acids.

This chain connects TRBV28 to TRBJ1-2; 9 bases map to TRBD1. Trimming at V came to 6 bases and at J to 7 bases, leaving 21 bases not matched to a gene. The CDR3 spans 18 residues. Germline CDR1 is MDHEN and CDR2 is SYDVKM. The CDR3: CASRSRRDRVLSVGGYTF. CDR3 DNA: TGTGCCAGCAGGTCCCGGCGGGACAGGGTGTTGAGTGTAGGTGGCTACACCTTC.

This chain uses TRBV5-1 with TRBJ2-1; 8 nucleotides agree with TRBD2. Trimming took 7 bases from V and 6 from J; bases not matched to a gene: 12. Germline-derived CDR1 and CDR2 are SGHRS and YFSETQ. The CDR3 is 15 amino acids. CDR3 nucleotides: TGCGCCAGCTACCACCAACCACGGGAGGGCAATGAGCAGTTCTTC. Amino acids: CASYHQPREGNEQFF.